This T cell receptor beta chain was documented in a study of shared clonotypes between healthy human individuals. On the study more broadly: CD4 naive and CD4 memory each took three plates per donor, while CD8 naive took two and CD8 memory one.

Genomic DNA (from each subset) was split evenly across several immunoSEQ plates. The data were produced by immunoSEQ multiplex PCR, yet TCRdb's version contains in-frame clones alone and is incomplete. This table has roughly 1,000,000 clones, roughly 74% appearing once. CD4+ cells underwent separation, giving CD45RA+ naive and CD45RA-negative memory subsets. Trimming removed 3 bases from V and 11 bases from J; junction bases left unmatched: 14. The CDR3 spans 14 residues. Germline loops: CDR1 GTSNPN, CDR2 SVGIG (reference sequence). The sequenced material came from memory CD4+ T cells from PBMCs. As for subset: CD45RA-negative fraction. The sequence was collected from a man between 18 and 35 years old in good health. Some clones in this sample may be carry-over from other donors' samples. The chain combines TRBV30 with TRBJ2-3, with 7 bases fitting TRBD1. The CDR3 DNA is TGTGCCTGGAGCAGGGGGACGAGAGGCCTCCTGCAGTATTTT. Its protein is CAWSRGTRGLLQYF.